This TCR beta chain derives from a study of cytomegalovirus exposure and HLA in healthy donors. The V end was cut by 3 bases, the J end by 5 bases, with 11 bases between. Germline CDR1 reads SGHVS; CDR2 reads FNYEAQ. This CDR3 has 14 residues. Study-level points and caveats: A later analysis linked a missense variant in DCLRE1C to the trimming of TCR beta V and J genes. HLA alleles were associated with 15,000 to 20,000 TCR beta sequences in a later analysis at 0.05 false discovery rate. The listing of 160 or so TCR beta chains classed them as cytomegalovirus-associated.

Each donor's status was that of a healthy bone marrow donor. The PCR had 60 Vbeta and 13 Jbeta primers. The protocol was immunoSEQ multiplex PCR, while the TCRdb copy is restricted to in-frame clones and leaves out a portion. The sample includes around 92,000 clones, approximately 80% of them seen just once. About this clone: Its antigen is undetermined.

Material for sequencing was PBMCs. The gene calls are TRBV7-6 and TRBJ2-1, with D possibly TRBD2 on 5 matching bases. The sequence was obtained from a man aged 55 to 70 in good health and CMV-seropositive. CDR3 sequence: CASSFGTEDNEQFF. As DNA, the CDR3 is TGTGCCAGCAGCTTCGGTACGGAGGACAATGAGCAGTTCTTC.